This T cell receptor (beta chain) is from a study of blood T cell repertoires in COVID-19. On the study more broadly: From T cells, B-cell-depleted T cells, or PBMCs came the material, which was cDNA or gDNA.

The V and J ends lost 0 bases and 8 bases respectively, with 13 bases between them. Germline V gene lookup returns CDR1 LGHNA and CDR2 YSLEER. This CDR3 spans 14 amino acids. Per the authors' pipeline: Reference gene primer amplification yielded estimated nucleated cell counts. The method was immunoSEQ multiplex PCR; TCRdb's version includes in-frame clones alone and lacks a portion of them. The V and J calls and clone size come from that table; D and trimming were worked out from the DNA. Found here are tens of thousands of clones, 65% to 90% of them singletons; the top ten hold around 48%. This clone was detected only once.

The TCR was taken from a man aged 65-85 years with acute or convalescent COVID-19. The sequenced sample consisted of peripheral blood. The chain combines TRBV4-3 with TRBJ1-2, with a weak D call TRBD1 (6 bases). As DNA, the CDR3 is TGCGCCAGCAGCCAAGAAGGCTTCCAGGGGGGCTACACCTTC. Translation gives CASSQEGFQGGYTF.